Given below is one T cell receptor (beta chain) in context. Its antigen is not known. The repertoire was sequenced with immunoSEQ multiplex PCR; TCRdb's copy has only in-frame clones and lacks some. The sample records fewer than 500,000 clones, roughly 91% being singletons. V lost 4 bases, J lost 0 bases, and 13 bases lay in between. The CDR3 runs 16 residues. Germline V CDR1 and CDR2: MNHNS, SASEGT. Treatment meaning: approximately 18 received Ad26.COV2.S at low or high dose, single or two shots; a few received placebo; per-sample allocation not given. Specimen acquisition occurred on day 63 following the initial vaccine or placebo injection. In the vaccine, an Ad26 vector expressed the SARS-CoV-2 spike of the Wuhan strain. This sample is drawn from a study of Ad26.COV2.S vaccination and SARS-CoV-2 variants. The study, taken as a whole, reports: Measurement of non-spike TCR breadth gave similar results in vaccine and placebo recipients. Following vaccination, spike-specific CD8+ and CD4+ T cell responses reportedly exhibited substantial breadth.

This chain links TRBV6-1 with TRBJ1-3; D gene ambiguous. The material was peripheral blood, obtained in a trial of Ad26.COV2.S vaccine versus placebo. The sequence was collected from a person between 18 and 60 years old who received the Ad26.COV2.S COVID-19 vaccine or a placebo. CDR3 nucleotides: TGTGCCAGCAGTGGGTGGGCAGGTGACTCTGGAAACACCATATATTTT. Translating gives CASSGWAGDSGNTIYF.